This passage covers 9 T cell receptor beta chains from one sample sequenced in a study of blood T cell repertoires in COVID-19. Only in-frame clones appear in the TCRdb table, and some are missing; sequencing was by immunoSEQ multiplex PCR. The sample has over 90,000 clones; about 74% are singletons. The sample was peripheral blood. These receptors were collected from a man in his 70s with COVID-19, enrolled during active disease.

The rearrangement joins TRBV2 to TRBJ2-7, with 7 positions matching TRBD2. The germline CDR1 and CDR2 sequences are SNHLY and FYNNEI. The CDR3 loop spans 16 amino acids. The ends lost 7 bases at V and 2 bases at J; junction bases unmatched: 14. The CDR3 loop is CASTRFGGSPPYEQYF. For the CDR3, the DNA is TGTGCCAGCACTAGATTCGGCGGGAGTCCACCCTACGAGCAGTACTTC.

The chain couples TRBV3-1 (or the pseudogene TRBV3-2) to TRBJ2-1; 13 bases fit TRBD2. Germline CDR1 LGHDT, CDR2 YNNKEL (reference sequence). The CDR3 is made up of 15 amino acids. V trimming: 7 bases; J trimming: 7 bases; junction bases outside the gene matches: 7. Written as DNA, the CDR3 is TGTGCCAGCAACCCGGGACTAGCGGGACCAAATGAGCAGTTCTTC. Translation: CASNPGLAGPNEQFF.

CDR3 region: CASSYSSRGGNQPQHF. The DNA of the CDR3 is TGTGCCAGCAGTTACTCTTCCAGGGGCGGGAATCAGCCCCAGCATTTT. The chain recombines TRBV6-2 or TRBV6-3 with TRBJ1-5; the D gene is possibly TRBD1 (6 bases). The germline V gene encodes CDR1 MNHEY and CDR2 SVGEGT. Trimming cost V 0 bases and J 4 bases, with 13 bases left between them. The CDR3 has 16 residues.

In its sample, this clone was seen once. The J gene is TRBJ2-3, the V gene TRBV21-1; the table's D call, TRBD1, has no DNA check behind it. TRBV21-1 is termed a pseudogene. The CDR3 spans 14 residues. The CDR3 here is CASSKGGRVDTQYF. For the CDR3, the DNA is TGTGCCAGCAGCAAAGGGGGCAGGGTTGATACGCAGTATTTT.

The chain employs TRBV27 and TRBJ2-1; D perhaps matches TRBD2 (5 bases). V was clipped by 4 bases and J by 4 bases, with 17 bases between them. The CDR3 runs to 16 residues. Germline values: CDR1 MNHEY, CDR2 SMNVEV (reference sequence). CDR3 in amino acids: CASSSPSAGSYNEQFF. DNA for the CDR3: TGTGCCAGCAGTTCCCCCTCTGCGGGTTCTTACAATGAGCAGTTCTTC.

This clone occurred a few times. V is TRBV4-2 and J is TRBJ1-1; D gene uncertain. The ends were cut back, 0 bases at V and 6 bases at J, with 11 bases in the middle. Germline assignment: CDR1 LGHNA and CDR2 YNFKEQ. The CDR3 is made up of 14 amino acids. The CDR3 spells CASSQDGLSAEAFF. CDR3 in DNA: TGTGCCAGCAGCCAAGACGGCCTTAGCGCTGAAGCTTTCTTT.

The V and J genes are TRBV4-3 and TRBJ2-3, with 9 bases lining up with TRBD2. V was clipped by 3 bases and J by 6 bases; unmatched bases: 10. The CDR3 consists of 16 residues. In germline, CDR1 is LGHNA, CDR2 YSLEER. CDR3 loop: CASSQDSGSRVDTQYF. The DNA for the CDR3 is TGCGCCAGCAGCCAGGATAGCGGGAGTCGTGTGGATACGCAGTATTTT.

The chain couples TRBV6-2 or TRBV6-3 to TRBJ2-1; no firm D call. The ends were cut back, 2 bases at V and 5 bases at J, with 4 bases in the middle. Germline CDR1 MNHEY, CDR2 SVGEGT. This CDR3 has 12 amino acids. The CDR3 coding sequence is TGTGCCAGCAGTTACGCGAACAATGAGCAGTTCTTC. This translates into CASSYANNEQFF.

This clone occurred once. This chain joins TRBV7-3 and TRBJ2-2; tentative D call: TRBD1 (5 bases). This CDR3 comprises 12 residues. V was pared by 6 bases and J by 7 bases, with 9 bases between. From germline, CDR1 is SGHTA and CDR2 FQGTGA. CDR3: CASRGPVGELFF. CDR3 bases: TGTGCCAGCAGGGGGCCGGTCGGGGAGCTGTTTTTT.